Below, one T cell receptor beta chain is given with its context. What it binds is unknown. Data came from immunoSEQ multiplex PCR; TCRdb stores just in-frame clones and leaves some out. The sample yields roughly 80,000 clones, 90% seen once. This specimen comes from a study of T cell responses to AZD1222 COVID-19 vaccine. Findings and caveats of the study: CD4 TCRs covered the whole spike, strongest at regions 160-218 and 743-854.

The germline CDR1 and CDR2 sequences are SGDLS and YYNGEE. This CDR3 has 15 residues. V lost 3 bases, J lost 8 bases, and 18 bases lay in between. The chain carries TRBV9 and TRBJ1-5, with D hard to call. Sequences were derived from peripheral blood, sampled 28 days after the second AZD1222 dose. The clonotype was recovered from an adult who received the AZD1222 COVID-19 vaccine. CDR3 DNA: TGTGCCAGCAGCGCACGGACGGACCCGAAAGAGCCCCAGCATTTT. It yields the protein CASSARTDPKEPQHF.